This TCR beta chain was observed in a study of response to subunit inactivated influenza vaccine. TCRdb recomputed calls from the RT-PCR reads with MiXCR, one row per CDR3 protein. The table includes around 750,000 distinct CDR3 sequences, approximately 21% detected once. Worth noting for this clonotype: Its target is unknown.

Study-level results: Authors suggested each seasonal influenza vaccination recruits few new T cells.

The CDR3 spans 16 residues. V lost 5 bases, J lost 4 bases, and 4 bases stayed unmatched. In germline, CDR1 is SGDLS, CDR2 YYNGEE. This material consisted of PBMCs from blood, taken 5 days after vaccination. This clonotype was sampled from a man between 50 and 59 years old who received an inactivated influenza vaccine. The rearrangement uses TRBV9 and TRBJ2-1; TRBD2 aligns across 15 bases. CDR3 region: CASRAGTSGRYNEQFF. The CDR3 coding sequence is TGTGCCAGCAGAGCCGGGACTAGCGGGAGGTACAATGAGCAGTTCTTC.